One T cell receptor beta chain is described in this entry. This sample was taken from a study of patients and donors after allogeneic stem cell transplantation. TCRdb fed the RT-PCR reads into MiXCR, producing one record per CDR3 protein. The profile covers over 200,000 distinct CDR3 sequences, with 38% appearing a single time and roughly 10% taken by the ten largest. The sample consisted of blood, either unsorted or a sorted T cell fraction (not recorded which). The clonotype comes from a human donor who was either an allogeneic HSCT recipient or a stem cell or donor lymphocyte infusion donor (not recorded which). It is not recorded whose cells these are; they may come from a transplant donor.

The CDR3 reads CASKDRVGNQPQHF. The CDR3, as DNA: TGTGCCAGTAAGGATCGGGTGGGCAATCAGCCCCAGCATTTT. The V and J genes are TRBV19 and TRBJ1-5, with D unclear. CDR1 is LNHDA, CDR2 SQIVND, per germline (reference sequence). V lost 7 bases, J lost 2 bases, and 12 bases lay in between. The CDR3 consists of 14 residues.